A selection of T cell receptor beta chains follows, all from one sample in a study of shared clonotypes between healthy human individuals. The method was immunoSEQ multiplex PCR; TCRdb's version includes in-frame clones alone and lacks a portion of them. Seen here are about 1 million clones, approximately 70% observed once, and the top ten hold approximately 1.5%. Sequencing input: memory CD4+ T cells sorted from blood. The receptors were sampled from a man between 18 and 29 years old in good health. Both conserved end residues are part of each CDR3. D genes are given only for firm matches. Clone size appears in some rows only: once, few, many, or a class for an expanded clone.

d_call: TRBD1
v_call: TRBV6-1
j_call: TRBJ1-3
clone_size: NA
cdr3_aa: CASSGQGVISGNTIYF
cdr3_nt: TGTGCCAGCAGTGGACAGGGGGTCATCTCTGGAAACACCATATATTTT

d_call: NA
v_call: TRBV5-1
j_call: TRBJ2-1
clone_size: NA
cdr3_aa: CASSLFSSDRYNEQFF
cdr3_nt: TGCGCCAGCAGCTTGTTTTCTAGCGACCGCTACAATGAGCAGTTCTTC

d_call: NA
v_call: TRBV5-1
j_call: TRBJ2-3
clone_size: NA
cdr3_aa: CASSTRPLSTDTQYF
cdr3_nt: TGCGCCAGCAGTACAAGACCGCTTAGCACAGATACGCAGTATTTT

d_call: TRBD2
v_call: TRBV6-6
j_call: TRBJ2-3
clone_size: NA
cdr3_aa: CASSYSGLRIDTQYF
cdr3_nt: TGTGCCAGCAGTTATAGCGGGCTAAGGATAGATACGCAGTATTTT

d_call: NA
v_call: TRBV5-1
j_call: TRBJ1-1
clone_size: NA
cdr3_aa: CASSRLRDTFAFF
cdr3_nt: TGCGCCAGCAGTCGGCTCCGGGACACCTTCGCTTTCTTT

d_call: NA
v_call: TRBV27
j_call: TRBJ2-4
clone_size: NA
cdr3_aa: CASSSSTRGGDIQYF
cdr3_nt: NA

d_call: NA
v_call: TRBV19
j_call: TRBJ2-3
clone_size: NA
cdr3_aa: CATLDRTSTDTQYF
cdr3_nt: TGTGCCACCTTAGACAGAACTAGCACAGATACGCAGTATTTT

d_call: NA
v_call: TRBV7-9
j_call: TRBJ2-1
clone_size: NA
cdr3_aa: CASSLLVGEQFF
cdr3_nt: TGTGCCAGCAGCCTGCTCGTCGGCGAGCAGTTCTTC

d_call: NA
v_call: TRBV5-4
j_call: TRBJ2-3
clone_size: NA
cdr3_aa: CASSRRDTDTQYF
cdr3_nt: TGTGCCAGCAGCAGAAGGGACACAGATACGCAGTATTTT

d_call: NA
v_call: TRBV19
j_call: TRBJ1-2
clone_size: NA
cdr3_aa: CASSIDDRRYGYTF
cdr3_nt: TGTGCCAGTAGTATAGATGACAGGCGGTATGGCTACACCTTC

d_call: NA
v_call: TRBV10-1
j_call: TRBJ2-1
clone_size: once
cdr3_aa: CASSESGATSYNEQFF
cdr3_nt: TGCGCCAGCAGTGAGTCAGGAGCAACCTCCTACAATGAGCAGTTCTTC

d_call: NA
v_call: TRBV21-1
j_call: TRBJ2-5
clone_size: NA
cdr3_aa: CASSTLLAGGQETQYF
cdr3_nt: TGTGCCAGCAGCACTTTACTAGCGGGGGGGCAAGAGACCCAGTACTTC

d_call: NA
v_call: TRBV7-2
j_call: TRBJ2-1
clone_size: NA
cdr3_aa: CASSLGREEQFF
cdr3_nt: TGTGCCAGCAGCTTAGGCAGAGAAGAGCAGTTCTTC

d_call: TRBD2
v_call: TRBV11-2
j_call: TRBJ2-1
clone_size: NA
cdr3_aa: CASSSGTSGSIEQFF
cdr3_nt: TGTGCCAGCAGCTCCGGGACTAGCGGGAGCATTGAGCAGTTCTTC

d_call: NA
v_call: TRBV7-9
j_call: TRBJ2-3
clone_size: NA
cdr3_aa: CASSHLIEADTQYF
cdr3_nt: TGTGCCAGCAGCCACTTGATCGAGGCAGATACGCAGTATTTT

d_call: NA
v_call: TRBV19
j_call: TRBJ2-5
clone_size: NA
cdr3_aa: CASSPRMLNQETQYF
cdr3_nt: TGTGCCAGTAGTCCTCGTATGCTTAACCAAGAGACCCAGTACTTC

d_call: NA
v_call: TRBV19
j_call: TRBJ1-5
clone_size: NA
cdr3_aa: CASSMTAGPSNQPQHF
cdr3_nt: TGTGCCAGTAGTATGACGGCAGGTCCTAGCAATCAGCCCCAGCATTTT

d_call: TRBD1
v_call: TRBV5-5
j_call: TRBJ1-5
clone_size: few
cdr3_aa: CASSPGTGGGQPQHF
cdr3_nt: TGTGCCAGCAGCCCTGGGACAGGGGGTGGACAGCCCCAGCATTTT

d_call: TRBD1
v_call: TRBV18
j_call: TRBJ1-6
clone_size: NA
cdr3_aa: CASSPDSGTGGSNSPLHF
cdr3_nt: TGTGCCAGCTCACCTGATTCCGGGACAGGGGGAAGTAATTCACCCCTCCACTTT

d_call: TRBD2
v_call: TRBV10-1
j_call: TRBJ2-5
clone_size: few
cdr3_aa: CASSPGTSQETQYF
cdr3_nt: TGCGCCAGCAGCCCTGGGACTAGTCAAGAGACCCAGTACTTC

d_call: NA
v_call: TRBV7-3
j_call: TRBJ2-6
clone_size: once
cdr3_aa: CASSQDGGFPGANVLTF
cdr3_nt: TGTGCCAGCAGCCAGGACGGTGGCTTCCCTGGGGCCAACGTCCTGACTTTC

d_call: TRBD1
v_call: TRBV14
j_call: TRBJ1-1
clone_size: NA
cdr3_aa: CASSQRRPGGYTEAFF
cdr3_nt: TGTGCCAGCAGCCAAAGAAGGCCAGGGGGTTACACTGAAGCTTTCTTT

d_call: NA
v_call: TRBV27
j_call: TRBJ1-5
clone_size: NA
cdr3_aa: CASSSIRDQPQHF
cdr3_nt: TGTGCCAGCAGTTCCATCAGGGATCAGCCCCAGCATTTT

d_call: NA
v_call: TRBV27
j_call: TRBJ1-5
clone_size: NA
cdr3_aa: CASSSTGKTGSYNQPQHF
cdr3_nt: TGTGCCAGCAGTTCCACGGGTAAAACAGGGTCGTACAATCAGCCCCAGCATTTT

d_call: NA
v_call: TRBV18
j_call: TRBJ1-4
clone_size: once
cdr3_aa: CASSPGGEKLFF
cdr3_nt: TGTGCCAGCTCACCGGGGGGGGAAAAACTGTTTTTT

d_call: NA
v_call: TRBV27
j_call: TRBJ1-5
clone_size: NA
cdr3_aa: CASSLGSAKGQPQHF
cdr3_nt: TGTGCCAGCAGTTTAGGGTCCGCCAAGGGGCAGCCCCAGCATTTT

d_call: NA
v_call: TRBV6-1
j_call: TRBJ1-3
clone_size: few
cdr3_aa: CASSEGQLSGNTIYF
cdr3_nt: TGTGCCAGCAGTGAAGGACAGCTCTCTGGAAACACCATATATTTT

d_call: TRBD1
v_call: TRBV19
j_call: TRBJ1-4
clone_size: NA
cdr3_aa: CASSTRTGGLLEKLFF
cdr3_nt: TGTGCCAGTAGTACCCGGACAGGGGGTCTACTAGAAAAACTGTTTTTT

d_call: TRBD1
v_call: TRBV12-5
j_call: TRBJ2-2
clone_size: once
cdr3_aa: CASGLVLGQGAGELFF
cdr3_nt: TGTGCTAGTGGTTTGGTACTGGGACAGGGGGCCGGGGAGCTGTTTTTT

d_call: NA
v_call: TRBV15
j_call: TRBJ2-7
clone_size: NA
cdr3_aa: CATSREGGSYEQYF
cdr3_nt: TGTGCCACCAGCAGAGAGGGAGGATCCTACGAGCAGTACTTC

d_call: TRBD2
v_call: TRBV15
j_call: TRBJ2-1
clone_size: NA
cdr3_aa: CATSRTSGGGEQFF
cdr3_nt: TGTGCCACCAGCAGGACTAGCGGGGGGGGTGAGCAGTTCTTC